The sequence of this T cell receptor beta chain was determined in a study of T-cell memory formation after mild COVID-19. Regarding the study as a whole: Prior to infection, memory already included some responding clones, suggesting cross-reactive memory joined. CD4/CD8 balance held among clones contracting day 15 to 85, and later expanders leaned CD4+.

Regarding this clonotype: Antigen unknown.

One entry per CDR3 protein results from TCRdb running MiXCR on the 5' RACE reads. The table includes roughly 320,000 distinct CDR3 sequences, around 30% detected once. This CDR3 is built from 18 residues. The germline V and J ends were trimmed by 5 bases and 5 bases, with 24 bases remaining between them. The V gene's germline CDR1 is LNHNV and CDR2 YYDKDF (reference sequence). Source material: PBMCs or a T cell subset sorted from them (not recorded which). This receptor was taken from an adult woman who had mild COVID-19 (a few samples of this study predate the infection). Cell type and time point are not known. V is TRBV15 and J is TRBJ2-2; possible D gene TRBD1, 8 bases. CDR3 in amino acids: CATSGISQGGARTGELFF. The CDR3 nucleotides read TGTGCCACCAGCGGAATATCACAGGGGGGGGCGAGAACCGGGGAGCTGTTTTTT.